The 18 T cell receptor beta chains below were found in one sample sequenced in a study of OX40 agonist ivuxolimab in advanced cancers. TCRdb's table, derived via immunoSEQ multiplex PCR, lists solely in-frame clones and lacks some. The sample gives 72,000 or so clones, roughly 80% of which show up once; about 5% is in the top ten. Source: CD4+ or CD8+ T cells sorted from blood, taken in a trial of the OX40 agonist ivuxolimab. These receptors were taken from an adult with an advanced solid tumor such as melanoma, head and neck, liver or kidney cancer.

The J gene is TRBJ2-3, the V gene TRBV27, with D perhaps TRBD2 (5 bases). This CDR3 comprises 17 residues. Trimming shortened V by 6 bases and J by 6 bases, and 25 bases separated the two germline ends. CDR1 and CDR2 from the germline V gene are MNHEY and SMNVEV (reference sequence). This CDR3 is CASSQERHDFGSDTQYF. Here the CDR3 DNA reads TGTGCCAGCAGCCAGGAGCGGCACGATTTCGGCTCGGATACGCAGTATTTT.

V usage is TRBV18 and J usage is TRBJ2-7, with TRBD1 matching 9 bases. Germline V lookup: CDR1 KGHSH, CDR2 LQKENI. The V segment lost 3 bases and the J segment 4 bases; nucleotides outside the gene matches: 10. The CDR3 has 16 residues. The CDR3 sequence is CASSPQTGTGPYEQYF. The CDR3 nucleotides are TGTGCCAGCTCACCCCAGACCGGGACAGGGCCGTACGAGCAGTACTTC.

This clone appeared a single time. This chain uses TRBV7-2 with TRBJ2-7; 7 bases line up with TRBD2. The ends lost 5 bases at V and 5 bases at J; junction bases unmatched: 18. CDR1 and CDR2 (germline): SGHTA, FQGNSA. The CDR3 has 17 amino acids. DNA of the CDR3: TGTGCCAGCAGCCAAAGTTTACAGGATCAACGGGGGGACGAGCAGTACTTC. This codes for CASSQSLQDQRGDEQYF.

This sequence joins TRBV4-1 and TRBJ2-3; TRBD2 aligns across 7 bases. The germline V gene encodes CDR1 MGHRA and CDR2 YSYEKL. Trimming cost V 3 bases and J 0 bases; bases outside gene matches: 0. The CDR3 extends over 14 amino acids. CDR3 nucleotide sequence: TGCGCCAGCAGCCAGGGGGGGAGCACAGATACGCAGTATTTT. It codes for CASSQGGSTDTQYF.

The DNA of the CDR3 is TGCGCCAGCAGCCCGACCGGACAGGGGACCTACGAGCAGTACTTC. It is translated as CASSPTGQGTYEQYF. The chain uses TRBV5-1 and TRBJ2-7; 9 bases align to TRBD1. Germline V gene data show CDR1 as SGHRS and CDR2 as YFSETQ. The junction had 7 bases not matched to a gene; V was cut back by 4 bases and J by 2 bases. CDR3 length: 15 residues.

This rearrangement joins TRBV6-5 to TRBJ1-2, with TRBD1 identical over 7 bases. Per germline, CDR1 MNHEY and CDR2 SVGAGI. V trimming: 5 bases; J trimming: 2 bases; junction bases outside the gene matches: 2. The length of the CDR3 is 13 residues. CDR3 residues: CASSQTGNYGYTF. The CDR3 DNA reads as TGTGCCAGCAGTCAGACAGGGAACTATGGCTACACCTTC.

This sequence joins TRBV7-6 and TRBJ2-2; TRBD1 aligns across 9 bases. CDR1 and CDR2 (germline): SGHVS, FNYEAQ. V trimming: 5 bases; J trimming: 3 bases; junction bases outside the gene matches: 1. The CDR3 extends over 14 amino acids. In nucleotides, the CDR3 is TGTGCCAGCAGCCGGGACAGGGACACCGGGGAGCTGTTTTTT. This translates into CASSRDRDTGELFF.

The CDR3 protein is CASSWTATDTQYF. CDR3 bases: TGTGCCAGCAGCTGGACAGCCACAGATACGCAGTATTTT. The chain joins TRBV5-6 to TRBJ2-3, with D possibly matching TRBD1 (6 bases). Germline-derived CDR1 and CDR2 are SGHDT and YYEEEE. The CDR3 spans 13 residues. Trimming removed 3 bases from V and 2 bases from J, with 7 bases in between. The complete variable domain, with remaining parts taken from reference TRBV5-6 and TRBJ2-3, reads DAGVTQSPTHLIKTRGQQVTLRCSPKSGHDTVSWYQQALGQGPQFIFQYYEEEERQRGNFPDRFSGHQFPNYSSELNVNALLLGDSALYLCASSWTATDTQYFGPGTRLTVL.

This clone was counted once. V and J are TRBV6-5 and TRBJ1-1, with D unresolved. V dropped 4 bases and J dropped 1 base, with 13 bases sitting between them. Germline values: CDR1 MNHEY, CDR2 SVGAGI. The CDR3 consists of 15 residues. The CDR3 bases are TGTGCCAGCAGTTTAACAGCTGCTAAGAACACTGAAGCTTTCTTT. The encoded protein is CASSLTAAKNTEAFF.

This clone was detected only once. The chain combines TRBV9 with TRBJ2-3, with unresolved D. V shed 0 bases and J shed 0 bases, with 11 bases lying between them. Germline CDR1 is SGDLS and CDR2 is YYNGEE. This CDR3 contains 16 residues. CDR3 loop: CASSVGIGKSTDTQYF. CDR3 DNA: TGTGCCAGCAGCGTAGGAATAGGGAAGAGCACAGATACGCAGTATTTT. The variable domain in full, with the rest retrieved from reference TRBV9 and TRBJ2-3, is DSGVTQTPKHLITATGQRVTLRCSPRSGDLSVYWYQQSLDQGLQFLIQYYNGEERAKGNILERFSAQQFPDLHSELNLSSLELGDSALYFCASSVGIGKSTDTQYFGPGTRLTVL.

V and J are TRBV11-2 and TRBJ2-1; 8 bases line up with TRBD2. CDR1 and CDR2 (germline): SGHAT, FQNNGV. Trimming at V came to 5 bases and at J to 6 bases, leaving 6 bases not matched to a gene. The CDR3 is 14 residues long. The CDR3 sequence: CASSQTAGANEQFF. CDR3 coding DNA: TGTGCCAGCAGCCAGACAGCGGGAGCCAATGAGCAGTTCTTC.

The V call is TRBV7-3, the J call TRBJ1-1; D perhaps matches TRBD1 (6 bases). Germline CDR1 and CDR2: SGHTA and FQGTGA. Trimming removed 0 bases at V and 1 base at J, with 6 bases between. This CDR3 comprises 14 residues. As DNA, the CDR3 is TGTGCCAGCAGCTTAACAGGGGGGAACACTGAAGCTTTCTTT. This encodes CASSLTGGNTEAFF. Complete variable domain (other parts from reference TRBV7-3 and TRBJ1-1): GAGVSQTPSNKVTEKGKYVELRCDPISGHTALYWYRQSLGQGPEFLIYFQGTGAADDSGLPNDRFFAVRPEGSVSTLKIQRTERGDSAVYLCASSLTGGNTEAFFGQGTRLTVV.

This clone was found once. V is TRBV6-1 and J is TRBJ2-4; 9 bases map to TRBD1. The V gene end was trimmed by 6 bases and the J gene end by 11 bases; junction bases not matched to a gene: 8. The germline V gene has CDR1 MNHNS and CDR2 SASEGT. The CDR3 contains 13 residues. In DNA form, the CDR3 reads TGTGCCAGCAGCGTCGCCGGGACAGGGTTTCAGTACTTC. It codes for CASSVAGTGFQYF.

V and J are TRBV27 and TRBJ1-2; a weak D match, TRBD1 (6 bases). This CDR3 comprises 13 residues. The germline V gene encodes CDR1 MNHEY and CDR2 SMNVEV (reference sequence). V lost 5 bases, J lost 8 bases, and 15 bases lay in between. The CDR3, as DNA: TGTGCCAGCAGTCCCAGGGGCTCGCAGGGCTACACCTTC. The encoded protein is CASSPRGSQGYTF.

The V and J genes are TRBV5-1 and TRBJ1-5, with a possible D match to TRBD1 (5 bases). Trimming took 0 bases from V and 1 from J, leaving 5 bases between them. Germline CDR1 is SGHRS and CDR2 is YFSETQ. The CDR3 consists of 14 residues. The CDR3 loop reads CASSLGTSNQPQHF. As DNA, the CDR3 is TGCGCCAGCAGCTTGGGGACAAGCAATCAGCCCCAGCATTTT.

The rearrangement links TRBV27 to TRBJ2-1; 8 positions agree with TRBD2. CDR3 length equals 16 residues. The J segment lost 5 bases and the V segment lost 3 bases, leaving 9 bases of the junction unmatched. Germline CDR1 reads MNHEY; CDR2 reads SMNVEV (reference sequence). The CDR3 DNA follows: TGTGCCAGCAGTTTCCGAAGCGGGAGAACAGACAATGAGCAGTTCTTC. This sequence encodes CASSFRSGRTDNEQFF.

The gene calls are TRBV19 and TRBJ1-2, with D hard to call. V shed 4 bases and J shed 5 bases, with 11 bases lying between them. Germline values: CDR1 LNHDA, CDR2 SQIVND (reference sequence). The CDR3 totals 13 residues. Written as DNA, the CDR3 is TGTGCCAGTAGTAAAGGTCAGACTTATGGCTACACCTTC. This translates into CASSKGQTYGYTF.

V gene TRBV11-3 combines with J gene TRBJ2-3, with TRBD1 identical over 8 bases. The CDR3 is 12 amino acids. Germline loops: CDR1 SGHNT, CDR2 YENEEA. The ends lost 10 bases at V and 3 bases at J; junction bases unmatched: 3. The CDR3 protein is CATGTGTDTQYF. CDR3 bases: TGTGCCACGGGGACAGGAACAGATACGCAGTATTTT.